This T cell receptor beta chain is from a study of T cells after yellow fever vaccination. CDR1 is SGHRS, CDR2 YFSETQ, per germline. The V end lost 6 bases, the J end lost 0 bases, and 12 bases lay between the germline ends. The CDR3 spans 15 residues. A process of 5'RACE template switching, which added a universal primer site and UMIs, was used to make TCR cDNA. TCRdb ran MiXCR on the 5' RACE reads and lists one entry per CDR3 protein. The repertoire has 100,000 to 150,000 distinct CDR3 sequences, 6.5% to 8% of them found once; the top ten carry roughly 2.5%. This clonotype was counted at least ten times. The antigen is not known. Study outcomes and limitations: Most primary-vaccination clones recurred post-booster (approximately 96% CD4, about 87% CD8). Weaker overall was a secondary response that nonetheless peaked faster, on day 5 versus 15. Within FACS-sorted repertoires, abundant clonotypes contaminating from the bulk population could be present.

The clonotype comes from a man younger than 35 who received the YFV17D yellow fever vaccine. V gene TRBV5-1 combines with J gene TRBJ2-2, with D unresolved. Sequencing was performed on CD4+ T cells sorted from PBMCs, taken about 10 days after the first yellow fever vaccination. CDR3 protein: CASTRTSTNTGELFF. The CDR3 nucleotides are TGCGCCAGCACCAGGACGTCTACGAACACCGGGGAGCTGTTTTTT.